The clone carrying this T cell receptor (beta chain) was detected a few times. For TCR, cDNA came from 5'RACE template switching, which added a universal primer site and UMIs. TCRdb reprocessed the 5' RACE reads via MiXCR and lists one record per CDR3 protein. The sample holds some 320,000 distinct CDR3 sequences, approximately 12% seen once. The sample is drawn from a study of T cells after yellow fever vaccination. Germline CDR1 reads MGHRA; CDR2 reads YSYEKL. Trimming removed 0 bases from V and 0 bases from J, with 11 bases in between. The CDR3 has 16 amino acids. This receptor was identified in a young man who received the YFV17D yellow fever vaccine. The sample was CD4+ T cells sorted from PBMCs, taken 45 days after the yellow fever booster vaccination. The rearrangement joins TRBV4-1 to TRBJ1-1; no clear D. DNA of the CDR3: TGCGCCAGCAGCCAAGATCGATTTCAGATGAACACTGAAGCTTTCTTT. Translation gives CASSQDRFQMNTEAFF.